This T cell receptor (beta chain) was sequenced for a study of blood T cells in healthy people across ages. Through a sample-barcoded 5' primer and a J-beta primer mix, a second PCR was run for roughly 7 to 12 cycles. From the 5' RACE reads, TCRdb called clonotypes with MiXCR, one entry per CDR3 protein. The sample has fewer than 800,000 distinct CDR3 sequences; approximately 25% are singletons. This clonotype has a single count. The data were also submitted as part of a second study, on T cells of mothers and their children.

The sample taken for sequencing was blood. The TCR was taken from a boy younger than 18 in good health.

CDR3 nucleotide sequence: TGTGCCAGCAGCGTAGTGGGACTAGACACCGGGGAGCTGTTTTTT. This encodes CASSVVGLDTGELFF. This chain connects TRBV9 to TRBJ2-2; 8 positions match TRBD2. Germline CDR1 and CDR2: SGDLS and YYNGEE. The CDR3 is 15 amino acids. The J segment lost 3 bases and the V segment lost 0 bases, leaving 1 base of the junction unmatched. Together with reference TRBV9 and TRBJ2-2, the CDR3 gives the full variable domain: DSGVTQTPKHLITATGQRVTLRCSPRSGDLSVYWYQQSLDQGLQFLIQYYNGEERAKGNILERFSAQQFPDLHSELNLSSLELGDSALYFCASSVVGLDTGELFFGEGSRLTVL.